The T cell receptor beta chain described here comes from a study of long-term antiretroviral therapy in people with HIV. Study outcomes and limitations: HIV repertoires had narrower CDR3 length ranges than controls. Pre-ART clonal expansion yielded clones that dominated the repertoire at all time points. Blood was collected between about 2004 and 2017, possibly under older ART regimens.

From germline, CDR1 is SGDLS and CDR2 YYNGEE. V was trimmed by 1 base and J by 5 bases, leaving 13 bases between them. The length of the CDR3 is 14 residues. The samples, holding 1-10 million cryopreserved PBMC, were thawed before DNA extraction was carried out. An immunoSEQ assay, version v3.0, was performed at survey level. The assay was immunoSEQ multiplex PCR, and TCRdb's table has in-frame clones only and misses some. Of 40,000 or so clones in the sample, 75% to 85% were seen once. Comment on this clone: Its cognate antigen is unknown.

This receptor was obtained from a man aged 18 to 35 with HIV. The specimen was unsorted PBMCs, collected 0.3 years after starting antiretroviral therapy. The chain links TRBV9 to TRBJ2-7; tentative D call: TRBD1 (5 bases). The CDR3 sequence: CASSVYAEGDEQYF. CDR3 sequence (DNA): TGTGCCAGCAGCGTATATGCGGAAGGGGACGAGCAGTACTTC. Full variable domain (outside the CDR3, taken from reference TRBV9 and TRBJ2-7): DSGVTQTPKHLITATGQRVTLRCSPRSGDLSVYWYQQSLDQGLQFLIQYYNGEERAKGNILERFSAQQFPDLHSELNLSSLELGDSALYFCASSVYAEGDEQYFGPGTRLTVT.